This T cell receptor beta chain was profiled in a study of shared clonotypes between healthy human individuals. The table came from immunoSEQ multiplex PCR; TCRdb's copy has only in-frame clones and leaves some out. This table holds some 2.1 million clones, about 95% found once. Naive CD8 cells lacked CD45RO and underwent positive selection for CCR7, leaving out terminally differentiated effector memory CD45RA+ cells. The sequence derives from a young man in good health. The sequenced sample was naive CD8+ T cells sorted from blood.

In DNA, the CDR3 is TGTGCCAGCAGCTTAGGGCGGGAGGGCCTGAATGAGCAGTTCTTC. As protein: CASSLGREGLNEQFF. The chain recombines TRBV13 with TRBJ2-1, with 9 bases identical to TRBD2. There are 15 residues in the CDR3. The germline CDR1 and CDR2 sequences are PRHDT and FYEKMQ (reference sequence). V lost 0 bases, J lost 7 bases, and 4 bases stayed unmatched.